This T cell receptor (beta chain) was sequenced in a study of naive and memory T cell subsets. Ligated cDNA underwent four rounds of PCR with nested alpha and beta constant region primers and SP2. Using its own MiXCR run on the UMI-ligation and nested PCR reads, TCRdb lists one record per CDR3 protein. The top ten hold 7.4% of the sample, which has 25,000 to 30,000 distinct CDR3 sequences, roughly 5.2% seen once. This clonotype showed up many times. The library had UMIs added by 3' ligation of an oligonucleotide to TCR cDNA. RNA was extracted from 2 to 2.5 ml of whole blood of healthy adults. Cells were not sorted; total RNA input targeted 1 to 1000 ng. The CDR3 extends over 17 amino acids. Germline lookup yields CDR1 SGHRS and CDR2 YFSETQ. V was pared by 2 bases and J by 4 bases, with 9 bases of the junction left unmatched.

The sample consisted of blood. The receptor comes from an adult in good health. The chain links TRBV5-1 to TRBJ2-1; 10 positions agree with TRBD2. The CDR3 region is CASSFDPTSGFYNEQFF. The CDR3 bases are TGCGCCAGCAGCTTTGACCCGACTAGCGGGTTTTACAATGAGCAGTTCTTC.